This TCR beta chain was captured in a study of T cells in Graves' hyperthyroidism and ophthalmopathy. Overall study results and limits: Ophthalmopathy was distinguished from stable hyperthyroidism by 13 V-J signatures.

Amplification of TCR beta CDR3 regions was performed using RNA transcripts as template. HTBI primers were used for first-round RT-PCR of the TCR CDR3. MiXCR was run by TCRdb on the multiplex PCR reads, yielding one entry per CDR3 protein. The data show 750,000 to 900,000 distinct CDR3 sequences, about 38% seen once. In its sample, this clonotype was seen many times. Its cognate antigen is unknown. The ends lost 5 bases at V and 4 bases at J; junction bases unmatched: 2. Germline V lookup: CDR1 SQVTM, CDR2 ANQGSEA. This CDR3 is 12 amino acids long. Sequenced input: blood. The rearrangement uses TRBV29-1 and TRBJ1-2; 9 bases are shared with TRBD1. This clonotype originated in a man aged 18 to 35 with Graves' hyperthyroidism. The DNA of the CDR3 is TGCAGCGTTCCGGACAGGGGCTATGGCTACACCTTC. Translation gives CSVPDRGYGYTF.